These 2 T cell receptor beta chains were all obtained from the same sample, sequenced in a study of T-cell memory formation after mild COVID-19. TCRdb re-called the 5' RACE reads through MiXCR, storing one row per CDR3 protein. The table has 75,000 to 95,000 distinct CDR3 sequences, around 15% seen once. The sequenced sample consisted of PBMCs or a T cell subset sorted from them (not recorded which). The receptors originated from a man aged 18 to 35 who had mild COVID-19 (a few samples of this study predate the infection). Cell type and time point are not known.

This clonotype appeared once. The chain combines TRBV9 with TRBJ2-3; D remains ambiguous. V lost 3 bases and J lost 2, with 4 bases in between. The germline V gene encodes CDR1 SGDLS and CDR2 YYNGEE. CDR3 length: 12 residues. This CDR3 is CASSENTDTQYF. In DNA form, the CDR3 reads TGTGCCAGCAGCGAGAACACAGATACGCAGTATTTT.

This clonotype came up a few times. The chain has TRBV2 and TRBJ2-5, with D possibly being TRBD2 (5 bases). There are 13 residues in the CDR3. Germline CDR1 SNHLY, CDR2 FYNNEI. Trimming took off 3 bases at V and 2 bases at J, with 7 bases between the two ends. This chain's CDR3 is CASSDSGQETQYF. In nucleotides, the CDR3 is TGTGCCAGCAGTGATTCGGGGCAAGAGACCCAGTACTTC.